This T cell receptor (beta chain) was retrieved from a study of blood T cell repertoires in COVID-19. Study context: The United States, Italy and Spain supplied acute and convalescent COVID-19 samples. T cells, B-cell-depleted T cells, or PBMCs provided the cDNA or gDNA that served as material.

In the original analysis: It was from reference gene primer amplification that nucleated cell counts were estimated. Only in-frame clones appear in the TCRdb table, and some are missing; sequencing was by immunoSEQ multiplex PCR. That table furnishes V, J and clone size, whereas the DNA furnished D and trimming. The sample contains about 45,000 clones, almost 90% of which appear only once. This TCR was recovered from a human donor in a cohort sampled during active COVID-19. Sequenced input: peripheral blood.

CDR3 region: CASSKGRDTTEAFF. DNA for the CDR3: TGTGCCAGTAGTAAGGGCAGGGACACCACTGAAGCTTTCTTT. The rearrangement uses TRBV19 and TRBJ1-1; perhaps TRBD1 as D (6 bases). Looked up from germline, CDR1 is LNHDA and CDR2 is SQIVND (reference sequence). V was shortened by 4 bases and J by 4 bases, with 13 bases between the two germline ends. The length of the CDR3 is 14 residues.